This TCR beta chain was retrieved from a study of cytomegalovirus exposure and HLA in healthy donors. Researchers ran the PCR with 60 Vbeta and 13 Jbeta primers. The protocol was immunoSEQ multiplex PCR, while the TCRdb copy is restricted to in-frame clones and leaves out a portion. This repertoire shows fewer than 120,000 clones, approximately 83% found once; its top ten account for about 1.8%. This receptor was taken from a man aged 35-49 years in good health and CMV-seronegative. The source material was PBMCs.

The CDR3 region is CASSEGLGAHYGYTF. CDR3 DNA: TGTGCCAGCAGTGAGGGGCTTGGGGCTCACTATGGCTACACCTTC. The J gene is TRBJ1-2, the V gene TRBV6-1, with a possible D match to TRBD1 (5 bases). Trimming removed 3 bases at V and 3 bases at J, with 14 bases between. The CDR3 loop spans 15 amino acids. Germline CDR1 reads MNHNS; CDR2 reads SASEGT.